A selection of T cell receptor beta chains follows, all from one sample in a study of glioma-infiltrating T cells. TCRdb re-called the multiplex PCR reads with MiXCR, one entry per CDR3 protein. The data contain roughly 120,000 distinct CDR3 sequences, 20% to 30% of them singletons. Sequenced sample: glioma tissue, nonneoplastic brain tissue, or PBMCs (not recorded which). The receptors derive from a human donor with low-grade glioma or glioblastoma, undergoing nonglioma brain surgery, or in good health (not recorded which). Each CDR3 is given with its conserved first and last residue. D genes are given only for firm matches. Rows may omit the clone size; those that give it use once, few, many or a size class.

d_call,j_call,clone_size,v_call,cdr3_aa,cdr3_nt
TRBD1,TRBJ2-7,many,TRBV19,CASSRQGTYEQYF,TGTGCCAGCAGCCGACAGGGAACCTACGAGCAGTACTTC
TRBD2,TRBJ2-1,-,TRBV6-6,CASSSRTSGGFYNEQFF,TGTGCCAGCAGCTCCCGGACTAGCGGGGGGTTCTACAATGAGCAGTTCTTC
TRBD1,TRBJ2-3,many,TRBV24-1,CATSDSTGRTDTQYF,TGTGCCACCAGTGATTCGACAGGGAGAACAGATACGCAGTATTTT
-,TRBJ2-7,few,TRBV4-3,CASSQDFGLSYEQYF,TGCGCCAGCAGCCAAGATTTCGGGCTCTCCTACGAGCAGTACTTC
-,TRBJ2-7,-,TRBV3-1,CASSRLVGAYNEQYF,TGTGCCAGCAGCCGCCTAGTGGGGGCCTACAATGAGCAGTACTTC
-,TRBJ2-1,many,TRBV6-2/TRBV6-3,CASSYPDEQFF,TGTGCCAGCAGTTACCCCGATGAGCAGTTCTTC
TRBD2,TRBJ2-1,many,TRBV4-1,CASSQQLAGPYNEQFF,TGCGCCAGCAGCCAACAACTAGCGGGACCCTACAATGAGCAGTTCTTC
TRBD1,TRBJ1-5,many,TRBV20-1,CSASRTGGVNQPQHF,TGCAGTGCTAGTCGGACAGGAGGAGTCAATCAGCCCCAGCATTTT
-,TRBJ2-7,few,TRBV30,CAWKESSYEQYF,TGTGCCTGGAAAGAGAGCTCCTACGAGCAGTACTTC
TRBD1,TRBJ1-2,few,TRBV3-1,CASSQWTGGSHYGYTF,TGTGCCAGCAGCCAGTGGACAGGGGGATCCCATTATGGCTACACCTTC
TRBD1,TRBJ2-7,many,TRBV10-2,CASSRDRAGEQYF,TGCGCCAGCAGTCGGGACAGGGCTGGGGAGCAGTACTTC
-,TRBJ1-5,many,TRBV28,CASSLVAPRSNQPQHF,TGTGCCAGCAGTTTAGTGGCACCTAGGAGCAATCAGCCCCAGCATTTT
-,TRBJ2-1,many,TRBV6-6,CASSYSNPVYNEQFF,TGTGCCAGCAGTTACTCCAACCCAGTCTACAATGAGCAGTTCTTC
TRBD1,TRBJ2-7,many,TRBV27,CASRKGQVSYEQYF,TGTGCCAGCAGAAAGGGACAGGTCTCCTACGAGCAGTACTTC
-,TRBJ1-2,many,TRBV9,CASSAPPGLVGEGYTF,TGTGCCAGCAGCGCACCCCCAGGACTGGTGGGAGAGGGCTACACCTTC
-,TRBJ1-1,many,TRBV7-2,CASIRRENTEAFF,TGTGCCAGCATACGACGGGAGAACACTGAAGCTTTCTTT
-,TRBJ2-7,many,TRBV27,CASSLRSGPSYEQYF,TGTGCCAGCAGTTTAAGGTCGGGTCCTTCCTACGAGCAGTACTTC
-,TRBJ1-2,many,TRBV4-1,CASSQDRGPIYGYTF,TGCGCCAGCAGCCAAGATCGCGGTCCCATTTATGGCTACACCTTC
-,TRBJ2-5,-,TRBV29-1,CSVDPPVAPQETQYF,TGCAGCGTTGACCCCCCAGTAGCACCTCAAGAGACCCAGTACTTC
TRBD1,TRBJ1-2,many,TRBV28,CASSQSGTGGYGYTF,TGTGCCAGCAGTCAATCCGGGACAGGGGGCTATGGCTACACCTTC
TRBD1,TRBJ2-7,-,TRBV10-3,CAIRAGGNEQYF,TGTGCCATCAGGGCAGGGGGCAACGAGCAGTACTTC
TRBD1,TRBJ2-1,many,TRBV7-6,CASSKDRGLFSYNEQFF,TGTGCCAGCAGCAAGGACAGGGGGCTCTTCTCCTACAATGAGCAGTTCTTC
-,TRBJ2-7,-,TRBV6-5,CVSRTTRQAQGYEQYF,TGTGTTAGCAGAACAACCAGACAGGCTCAGGGGTACGAGCAGTACTTC
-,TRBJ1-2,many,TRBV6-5,CASSYSREGYTF,TGTGCCAGCAGTTACTCGAGAGAAGGCTACACCTTC
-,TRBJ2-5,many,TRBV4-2,CASSQDVRDTLQETQYF,TGTGCCAGCAGCCAAGATGTAAGAGACACCCTACAAGAGACCCAGTACTTC
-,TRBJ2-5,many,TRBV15,CATSREGAQEETQYF,TGTGCCACCAGCAGAGAGGGGGCACAGGAAGAGACCCAGTACTTC
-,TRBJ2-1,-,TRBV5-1,CASSLVGTGAGVSNEQFF,TGCGCCAGCAGCTTGGTAGGGACAGGAGCGGGGGTGAGCAATGAGCAGTTCTTC
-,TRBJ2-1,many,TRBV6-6,CASSYSSQYNEQFF,TGTGCCAGCAGTTACTCGTCCCAGTACAATGAGCAGTTCTTC
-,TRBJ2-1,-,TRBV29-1,CSVEDLWGAWGLSSYNEQFF,TGCAGCGTTGAAGATCTATGGGGCGCGTGGGGCCTCTCTTCCTACAATGAGCAGTTCTTC
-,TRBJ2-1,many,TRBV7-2,CASSLEPRNEQFF,TGTGCCAGCAGCTTAGAACCGCGAAATGAGCAGTTCTTC
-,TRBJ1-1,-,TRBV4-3,CASSQEMGVNIEAFF,TGCGCCAGCAGCCAAGAAATGGGCGTCAATATTGAAGCTTTCTTT
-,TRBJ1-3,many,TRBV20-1,CSARQGSGNTIYF,TGCAGTGCTAGACAGGGCTCTGGAAACACCATATATTTT
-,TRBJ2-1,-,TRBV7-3,CASSLAGSGNEQFF,TGTGCCAGCAGCTTGGCAGGGTCCGGCAATGAGCAGTTCTTC
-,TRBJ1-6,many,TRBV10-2,CASSEFESASPLHF,TGCGCCAGCAGTGAGTTTGAATCGGCTTCACCCCTCCACTTT
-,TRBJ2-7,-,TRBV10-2,CASASSHEQYF,TGCGCCAGCGCTTCCTCCCACGAGCAGTACTTC
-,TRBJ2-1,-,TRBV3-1,CATRRGGYNEQFF,TGTGCCACGCGGAGGGGTGGGTACAATGAGCAGTTCTTC
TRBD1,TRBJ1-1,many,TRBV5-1,CASSPDRGGTEAFF,TGCGCCAGCAGTCCCGACAGGGGAGGAACTGAAGCTTTCTTT
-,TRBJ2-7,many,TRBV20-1,CSALNAGTSSYEQYF,TGCAGTGCTCTCAATGCAGGGACAAGCTCCTACGAGCAGTACTTC
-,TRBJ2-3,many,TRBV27,CASSLSSPPDTQYF,TGTGCCAGCAGTTTAAGCTCCCCCCCAGATACGCAGTATTTT
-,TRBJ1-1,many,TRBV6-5,CASSYRGAGAEAFF,TGTGCCAGCAGTTACCGGGGGGCAGGGGCTGAAGCTTTCTTT
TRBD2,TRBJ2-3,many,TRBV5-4,CASSLVGRTSGTDTQYF,TGTGCCAGCAGCTTGGTGGGGAGGACTAGCGGCACAGATACGCAGTATTTT
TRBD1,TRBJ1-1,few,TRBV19,CASSIQQGIGTEAFF,TGTGCCAGTAGTATCCAACAGGGGATTGGCACTGAAGCTTTCTTT
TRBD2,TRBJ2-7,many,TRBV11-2,CASSLNYAASGPNEQYF,TGTGCCAGCAGCTTAAATTATGCGGCTAGCGGGCCCAACGAGCAGTACTTC
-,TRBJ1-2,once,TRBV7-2,CASEKRGGEYGHTF,TGTGCCAGCGAAAAACGGGGAGGAGAGTATGGCCACACCTTC
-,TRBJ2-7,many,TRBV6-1,CASSNRRPGSYEQYF,TGTGCCAGCAGTAACAGACGGCCCGGCTCCTACGAGCAGTACTTC
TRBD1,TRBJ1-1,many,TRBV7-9,CASSHPGQGDEAFF,TGTGCCAGCAGCCACCCGGGACAGGGTGATGAAGCTTTCTTT
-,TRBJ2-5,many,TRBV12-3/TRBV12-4,CASSDQDVKETQYF,TGTGCCAGCAGTGATCAGGACGTAAAAGAGACCCAGTACTTC
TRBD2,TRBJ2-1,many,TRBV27,CASSWEREVSYNEQFF,TGTGCCAGCAGTTGGGAGCGGGAAGTATCCTACAATGAGCAGTTCTTC
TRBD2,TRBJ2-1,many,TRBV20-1,CSAKGTSGRGYNEQFF,TGCAGTGCTAAGGGGACTAGCGGGAGGGGGTACAATGAGCAGTTCTTC
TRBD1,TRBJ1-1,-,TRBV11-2,CASSLRPGQRNTEAFF,TGTGCCAGCAGCTTAAGACCGGGACAGAGGAACACTGAAGCTTTCTTT